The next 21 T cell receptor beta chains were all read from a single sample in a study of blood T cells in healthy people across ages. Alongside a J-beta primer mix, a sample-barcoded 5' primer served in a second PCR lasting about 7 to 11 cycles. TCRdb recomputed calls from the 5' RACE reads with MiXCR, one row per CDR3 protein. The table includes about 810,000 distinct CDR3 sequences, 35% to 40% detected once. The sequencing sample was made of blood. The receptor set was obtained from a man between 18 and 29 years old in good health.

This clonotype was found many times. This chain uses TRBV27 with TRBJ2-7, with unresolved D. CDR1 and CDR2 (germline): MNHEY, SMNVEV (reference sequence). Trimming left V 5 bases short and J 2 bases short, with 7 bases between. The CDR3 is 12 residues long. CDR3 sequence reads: CASSLPTYEQYF. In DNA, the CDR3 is TGTGCCAGCAGTCTACCGACCTACGAGCAGTACTTC.

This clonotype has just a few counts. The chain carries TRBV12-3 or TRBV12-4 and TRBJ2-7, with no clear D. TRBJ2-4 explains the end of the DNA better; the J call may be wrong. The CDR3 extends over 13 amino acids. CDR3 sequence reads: CASTLPSKNIQYF. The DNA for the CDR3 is TGTGCCAGTACCCTACCCAGCAAGAACATTCAGTACTTC.

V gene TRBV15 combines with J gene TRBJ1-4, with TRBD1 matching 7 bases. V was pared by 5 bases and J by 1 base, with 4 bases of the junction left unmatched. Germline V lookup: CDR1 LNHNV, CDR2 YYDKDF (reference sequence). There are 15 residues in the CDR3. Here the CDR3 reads CATSPRQGTNEKLFF. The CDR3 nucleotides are TGTGCCACCAGCCCTCGACAGGGAACTAATGAAAAACTGTTTTTT.

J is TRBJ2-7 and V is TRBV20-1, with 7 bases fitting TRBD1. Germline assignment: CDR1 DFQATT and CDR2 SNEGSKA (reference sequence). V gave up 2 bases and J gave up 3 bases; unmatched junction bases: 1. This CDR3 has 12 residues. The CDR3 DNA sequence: TGCAGTGCTAGAAGACAGGGCTACGAGCAGTACTTC. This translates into CSARRQGYEQYF.

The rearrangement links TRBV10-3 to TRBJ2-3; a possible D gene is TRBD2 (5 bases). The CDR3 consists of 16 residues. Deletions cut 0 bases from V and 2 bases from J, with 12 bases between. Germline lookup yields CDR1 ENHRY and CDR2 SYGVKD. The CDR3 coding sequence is TGTGCCATCAGTGAGTCGAGGACTCTACCCACAGATACGCAGTATTTT. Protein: CAISESRTLPTDTQYF.

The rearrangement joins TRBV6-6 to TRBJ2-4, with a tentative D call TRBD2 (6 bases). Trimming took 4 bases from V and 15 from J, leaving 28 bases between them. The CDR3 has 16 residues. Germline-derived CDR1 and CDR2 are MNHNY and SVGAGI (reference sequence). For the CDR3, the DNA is TGTGCCAGCAGTTCCCCTGGCGGGGCGGCCTTGGAGACCCGGTACTTC. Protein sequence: CASSSPGGAALETRYF.

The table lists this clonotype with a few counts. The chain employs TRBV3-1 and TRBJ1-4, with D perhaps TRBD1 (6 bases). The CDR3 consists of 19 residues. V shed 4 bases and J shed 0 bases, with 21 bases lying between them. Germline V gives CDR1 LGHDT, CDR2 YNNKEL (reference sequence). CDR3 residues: CASSRSGGRGWATNEKLFF. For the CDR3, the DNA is TGTGCCAGCAGCCGCTCCGGTGGCAGGGGATGGGCAACTAATGAAAAACTGTTTTTT.

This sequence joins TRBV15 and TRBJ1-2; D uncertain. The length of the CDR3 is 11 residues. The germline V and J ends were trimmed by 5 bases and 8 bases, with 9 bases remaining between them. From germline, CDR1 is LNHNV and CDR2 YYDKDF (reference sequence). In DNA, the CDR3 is TGTGCCACCAGCTATATAGGGGGCTACACCTTC. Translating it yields CATSYIGGYTF.

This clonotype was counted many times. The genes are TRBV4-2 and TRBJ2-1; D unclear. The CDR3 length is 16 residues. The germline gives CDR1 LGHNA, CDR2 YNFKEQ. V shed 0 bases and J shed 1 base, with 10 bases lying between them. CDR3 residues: CASSQEMAQSYNEQFF. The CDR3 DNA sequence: TGTGCCAGCAGCCAAGAAATGGCCCAATCCTACAATGAGCAGTTCTTC.

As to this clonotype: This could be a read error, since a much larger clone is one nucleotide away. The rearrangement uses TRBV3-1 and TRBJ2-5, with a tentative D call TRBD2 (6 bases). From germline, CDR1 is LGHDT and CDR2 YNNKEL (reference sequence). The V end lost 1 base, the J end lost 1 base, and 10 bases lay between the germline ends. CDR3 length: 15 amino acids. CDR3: CASSQARGTQETQYF. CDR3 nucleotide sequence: TGTGCCAGCAGCCAAGCGCGGGGTACCCAAGAGACCCAGTACTTC.

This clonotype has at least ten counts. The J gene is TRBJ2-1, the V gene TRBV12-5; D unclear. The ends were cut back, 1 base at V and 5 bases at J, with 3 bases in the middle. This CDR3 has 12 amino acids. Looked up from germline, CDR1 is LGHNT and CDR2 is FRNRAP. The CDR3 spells CASGLGHNEQFF. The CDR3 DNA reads TGTGCTAGTGGTTTGGGCCACAATGAGCAGTTCTTC.

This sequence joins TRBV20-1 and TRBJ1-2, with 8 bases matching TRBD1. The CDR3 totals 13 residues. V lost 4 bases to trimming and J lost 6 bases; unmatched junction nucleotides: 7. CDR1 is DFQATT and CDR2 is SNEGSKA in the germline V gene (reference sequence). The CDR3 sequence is CSATRVQGDGYTF. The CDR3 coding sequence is TGCAGTGCTACAAGGGTACAGGGGGATGGCTACACCTTC.

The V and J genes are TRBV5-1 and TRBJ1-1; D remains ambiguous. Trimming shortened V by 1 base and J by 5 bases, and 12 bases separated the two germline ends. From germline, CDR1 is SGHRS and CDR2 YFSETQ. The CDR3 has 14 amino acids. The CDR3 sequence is CASSLSGLGTEAFF. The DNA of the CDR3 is TGCGCCAGCAGCTTGAGCGGTTTGGGGACTGAAGCTTTCTTT.

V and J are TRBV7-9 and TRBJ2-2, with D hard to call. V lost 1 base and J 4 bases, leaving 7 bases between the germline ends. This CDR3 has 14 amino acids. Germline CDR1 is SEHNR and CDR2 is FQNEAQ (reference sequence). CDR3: CASSLDTVTGELFF. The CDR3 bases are TGTGCCAGCAGCTTAGATACTGTCACCGGGGAGCTGTTTTTT.

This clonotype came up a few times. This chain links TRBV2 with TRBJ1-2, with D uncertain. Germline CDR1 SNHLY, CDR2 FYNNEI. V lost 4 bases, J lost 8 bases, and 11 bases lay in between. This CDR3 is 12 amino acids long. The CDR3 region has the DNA TGTGCCAGCAGTGTAGTGGCCCCCGGCTACACCTTC. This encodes CASSVVAPGYTF. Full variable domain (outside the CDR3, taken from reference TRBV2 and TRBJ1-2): EPEVTQTPSHQVTQMGQEVILRCVPISNHLYFYWYRQILGQKVEFLVSFYNNEISEKSEIFDDQFSVERPDGSNFTLKIRSTKLEDSAMYFCASSVVAPGYTFGSGTRLTVV.

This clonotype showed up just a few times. The CDR3 bases are TGCAGTGCTAGACTCCCCCTAACAGGCACAGATACGCAGTATTTT. Its protein is CSARLPLTGTDTQYF. The chain carries TRBV20-1 and TRBJ2-3; D is ambiguous. The CDR3 has 15 amino acids. V was clipped by 2 bases and J by 1 base, with 13 bases between them. CDR1 is DFQATT, CDR2 SNEGSKA, per germline (reference sequence).

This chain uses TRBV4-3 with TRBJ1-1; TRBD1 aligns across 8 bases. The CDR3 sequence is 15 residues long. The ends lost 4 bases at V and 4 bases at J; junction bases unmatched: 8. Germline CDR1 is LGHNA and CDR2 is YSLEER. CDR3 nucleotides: TGCGCCAGCAGCCCAGGACAGGGTAAGGGCACTGAAGCTTTCTTT. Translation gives CASSPGQGKGTEAFF.

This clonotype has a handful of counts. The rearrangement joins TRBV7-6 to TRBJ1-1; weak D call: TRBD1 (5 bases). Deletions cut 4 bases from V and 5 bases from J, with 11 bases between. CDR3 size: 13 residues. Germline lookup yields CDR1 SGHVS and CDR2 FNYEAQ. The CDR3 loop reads CASSSGTRTEAFF. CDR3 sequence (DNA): TGTGCCAGCAGCTCGGGGACGCGGACTGAAGCTTTCTTT.

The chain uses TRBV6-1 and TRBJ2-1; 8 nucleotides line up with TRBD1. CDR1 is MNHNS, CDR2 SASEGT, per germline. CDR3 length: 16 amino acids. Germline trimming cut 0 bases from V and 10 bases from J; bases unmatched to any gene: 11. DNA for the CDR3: TGTGCCAGCAGTGAAGCCAGGACAGGGTGGTTGGGGGAGCAGTTCTTC. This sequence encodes CASSEARTGWLGEQFF.

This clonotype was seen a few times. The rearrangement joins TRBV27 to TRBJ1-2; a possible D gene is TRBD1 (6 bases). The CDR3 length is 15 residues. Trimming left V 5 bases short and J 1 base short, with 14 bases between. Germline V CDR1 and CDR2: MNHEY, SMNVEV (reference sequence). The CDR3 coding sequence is TGTGCCAGCAGTCCATTATCGGACAGTAACTATGGCTACACCTTC. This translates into CASSPLSDSNYGYTF.

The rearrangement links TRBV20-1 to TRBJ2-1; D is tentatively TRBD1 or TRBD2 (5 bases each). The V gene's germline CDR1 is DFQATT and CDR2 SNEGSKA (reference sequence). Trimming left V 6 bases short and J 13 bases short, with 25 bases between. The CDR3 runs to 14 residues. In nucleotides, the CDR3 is TGCAGTGCATTTACTGGGACCGCGAAAGAGACCCAGTTCTTC. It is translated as CSAFTGTAKETQFF.